This entry concerns a single T cell receptor beta chain. No antigen is known for it. The CDR3 contains 13 residues. The germline V gene has CDR1 MNHEY and CDR2 SMNVEV (reference sequence). Trimming cost V 3 bases and J 6 bases, with 9 bases left between them. The data stem from a study of T cell responses to AZD1222 COVID-19 vaccine. Findings and caveats of the study: White British donors predominated, females outnumbered males, and clonal diversity was possibly underestimated. Repertoires in all cases were sampled only once the peak T cell response had passed. Nearly half of spike-specific TCRs reportedly target unmutated variant regions.

Produced via immunoSEQ multiplex PCR; TCRdb's table is partial and in-frame only. The table shows 80,000 to 100,000 clones, with approximately 83% occurring only once. Sequenced material: peripheral blood, taken 28 days after the second AZD1222 dose. This TCR came from an adult who received the AZD1222 COVID-19 vaccine. The chain recombines TRBV27 with TRBJ2-1; no clear D gene. The CDR3 DNA follows: TGTGCCAGCAGTTTTCGAGGCGTCAATGAGCAGTTCTTC. It is translated as CASSFRGVNEQFF.